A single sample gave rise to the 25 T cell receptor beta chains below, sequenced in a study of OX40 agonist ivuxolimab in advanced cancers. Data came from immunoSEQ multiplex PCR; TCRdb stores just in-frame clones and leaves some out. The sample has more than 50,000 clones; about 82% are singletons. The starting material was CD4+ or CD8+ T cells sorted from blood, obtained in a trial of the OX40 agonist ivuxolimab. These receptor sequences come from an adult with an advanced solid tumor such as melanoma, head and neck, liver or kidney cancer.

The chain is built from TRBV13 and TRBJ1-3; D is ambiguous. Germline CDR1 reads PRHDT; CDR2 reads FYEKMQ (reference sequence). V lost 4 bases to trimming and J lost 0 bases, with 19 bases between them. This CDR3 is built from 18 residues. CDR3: CASSSRQVGFISGNTIYF. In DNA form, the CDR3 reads TGTGCCAGCAGCTCTCGGCAGGTGGGATTTATCTCTGGAAACACCATATATTTT.

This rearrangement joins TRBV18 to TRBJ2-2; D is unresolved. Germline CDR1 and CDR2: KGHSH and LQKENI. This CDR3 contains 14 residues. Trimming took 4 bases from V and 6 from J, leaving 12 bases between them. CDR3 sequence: CASSHARGPGELFF. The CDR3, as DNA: TGTGCCAGCTCACACGCGCGAGGCCCCGGGGAGCTGTTTTTT. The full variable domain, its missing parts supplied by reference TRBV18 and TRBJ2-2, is NAGVMQNPRHLVRRRGQEARLRCSPMKGHSHVYWYRQLPEEGLKFMVYLQKENIIDESGMPKERFSAEFPKEGPSILRIQQVVRGDSAAYFCASSHARGPGELFFGEGSRLTVL.

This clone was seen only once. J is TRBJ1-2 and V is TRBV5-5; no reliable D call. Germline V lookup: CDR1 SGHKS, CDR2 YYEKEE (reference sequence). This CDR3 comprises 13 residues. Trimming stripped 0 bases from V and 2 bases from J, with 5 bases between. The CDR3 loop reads CASSLDENYGYTF. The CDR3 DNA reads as TGTGCCAGCAGCTTGGACGAAAACTATGGCTACACCTTC.

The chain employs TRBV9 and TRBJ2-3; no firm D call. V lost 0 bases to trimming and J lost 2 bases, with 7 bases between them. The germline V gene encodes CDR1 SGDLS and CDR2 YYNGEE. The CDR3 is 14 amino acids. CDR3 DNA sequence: TGTGCCAGCAGCGTAGGGCACCCCACAGATACGCAGTATTTT. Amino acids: CASSVGHPTDTQYF. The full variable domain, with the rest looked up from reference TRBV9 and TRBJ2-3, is DSGVTQTPKHLITATGQRVTLRCSPRSGDLSVYWYQQSLDQGLQFLIQYYNGEERAKGNILERFSAQQFPDLHSELNLSSLELGDSALYFCASSVGHPTDTQYFGPGTRLTVL.

CDR3 in DNA: TGTGCCAGCAGCCTAACCCATGGGGCTAGAGAGACCCAGTACTTC. Its translation: CASSLTHGARETQYF. The chain combines TRBV5-4 with TRBJ2-5, with D possibly being TRBD1 (5 bases). This CDR3 has 15 residues. The germline V gene has CDR1 SGHNT and CDR2 YYREEE (reference sequence). With 4 bases removed from V and 4 bases from J, the gap between germline ends came to 17 bases.

CDR3 amino acids: CASSQERGGADTQYF. The CDR3 region has the DNA TGCGCCAGCAGCCAAGAAAGAGGGGGTGCAGATACGCAGTATTTT. The chain has TRBV4-3 and TRBJ2-3, with D perhaps TRBD1 (6 bases). V was shortened by 0 bases and J by 4 bases, with 11 bases between the two germline ends. The length of the CDR3 is 15 residues. Germline-derived CDR1 and CDR2 are LGHNA and YSLEER.

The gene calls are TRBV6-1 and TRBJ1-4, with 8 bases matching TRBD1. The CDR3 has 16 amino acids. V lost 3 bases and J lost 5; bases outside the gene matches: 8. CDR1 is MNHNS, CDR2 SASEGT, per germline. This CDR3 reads CASSDHSTGANEKLFF. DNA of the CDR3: TGTGCCAGCAGTGATCATTCGACAGGGGCAAATGAAAAACTGTTTTTT.

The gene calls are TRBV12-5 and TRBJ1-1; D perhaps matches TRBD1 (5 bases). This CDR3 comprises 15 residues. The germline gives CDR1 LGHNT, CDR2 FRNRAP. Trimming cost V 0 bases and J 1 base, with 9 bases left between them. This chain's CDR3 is CASGLVPGTNTEAFF. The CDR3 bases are TGTGCTAGTGGTTTGGTCCCTGGGACGAACACTGAAGCTTTCTTT.

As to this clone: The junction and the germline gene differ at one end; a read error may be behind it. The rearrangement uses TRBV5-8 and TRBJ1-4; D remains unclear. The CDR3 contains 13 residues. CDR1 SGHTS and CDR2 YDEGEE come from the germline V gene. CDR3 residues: CASSFLPPRRAVF. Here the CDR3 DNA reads TGTGCCAGCAGCTTCCTTCCCCCGAGGAGGGCGGTTTTT. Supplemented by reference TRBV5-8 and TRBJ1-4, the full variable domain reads EAGVTQSPTHLIKTRGQQATLRCSPISGHTSVYWYQQALGLGLQFLLWYDEGEERNRGNFPPRFSGRQFPNYSSELNVNALELEDSALYLCASSFLPPRRAVFGSGTQLSVL.

DNA of the CDR3: TGTGCCAGTAGGGCGACAGGGGGCCCGACCGGGGAGCTGTTTTTT. This gives the protein CASRATGGPTGELFF. The chain joins TRBV19 to TRBJ2-2, with 10 positions matching TRBD1. The CDR3 covers 15 residues. The germline CDR1 and CDR2 sequences are LNHDA and SQIVND (reference sequence). V shed 6 bases and J 5 bases; nucleotides not matched to a gene: 6.

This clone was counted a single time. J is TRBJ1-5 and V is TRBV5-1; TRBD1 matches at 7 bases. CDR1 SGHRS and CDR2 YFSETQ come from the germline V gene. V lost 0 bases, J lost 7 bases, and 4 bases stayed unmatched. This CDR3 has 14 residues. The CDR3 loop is CASSLGTGVQPQHF. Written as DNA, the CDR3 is TGCGCCAGCAGCTTGGGGACAGGAGTACAGCCCCAGCATTTT.

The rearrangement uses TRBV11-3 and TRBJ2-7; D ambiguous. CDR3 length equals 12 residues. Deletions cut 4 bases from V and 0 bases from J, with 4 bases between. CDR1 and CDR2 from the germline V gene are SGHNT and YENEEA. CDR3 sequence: CASSWASYEQYF. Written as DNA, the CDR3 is TGTGCCAGCAGCTGGGCCTCCTACGAGCAGTACTTC.

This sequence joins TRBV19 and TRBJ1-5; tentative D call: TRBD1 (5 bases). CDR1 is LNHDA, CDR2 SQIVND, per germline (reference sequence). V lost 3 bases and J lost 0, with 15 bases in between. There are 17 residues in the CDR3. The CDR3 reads CASSIGAETNSNQPQHF. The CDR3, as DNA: TGTGCCAGTAGTATTGGGGCAGAGACTAATAGCAATCAGCCCCAGCATTTT.

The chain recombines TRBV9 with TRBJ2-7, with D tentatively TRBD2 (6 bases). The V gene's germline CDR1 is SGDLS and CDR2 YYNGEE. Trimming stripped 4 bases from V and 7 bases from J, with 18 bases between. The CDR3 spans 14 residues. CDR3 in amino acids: CASSPSAIRGEQYF. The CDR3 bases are TGTGCCAGCAGCCCATCCGCCATACGGGGGGAGCAGTACTTC.

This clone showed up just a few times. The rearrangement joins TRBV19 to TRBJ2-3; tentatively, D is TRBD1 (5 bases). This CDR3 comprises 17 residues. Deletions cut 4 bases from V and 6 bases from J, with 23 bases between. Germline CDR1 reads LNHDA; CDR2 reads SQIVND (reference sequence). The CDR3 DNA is TGTGCCAGTAGTACGGACATCACCCAGCCTCCTAGGGATACGCAGTATTTT. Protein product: CASSTDITQPPRDTQYF.

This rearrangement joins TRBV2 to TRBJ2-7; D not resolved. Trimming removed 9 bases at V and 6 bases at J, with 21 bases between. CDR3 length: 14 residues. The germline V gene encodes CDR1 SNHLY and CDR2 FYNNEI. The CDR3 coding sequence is TGTGCCAGTTCCCGGACCCCTTCGGCAAGCGAGCAGTACTTC. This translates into CASSRTPSASEQYF.

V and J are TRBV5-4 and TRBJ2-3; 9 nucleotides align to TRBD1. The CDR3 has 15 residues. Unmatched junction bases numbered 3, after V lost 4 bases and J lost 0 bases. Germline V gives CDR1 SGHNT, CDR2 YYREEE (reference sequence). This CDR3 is CASSGDRVSTDTQYF. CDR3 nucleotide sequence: TGTGCCAGCAGCGGGGACAGGGTTAGCACAGATACGCAGTATTTT.

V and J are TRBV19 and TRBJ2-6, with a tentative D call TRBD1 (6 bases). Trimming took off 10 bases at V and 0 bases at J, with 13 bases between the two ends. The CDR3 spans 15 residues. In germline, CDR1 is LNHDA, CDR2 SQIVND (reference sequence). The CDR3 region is CATGTPDSGANVLTF. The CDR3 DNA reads TGTGCCACCGGGACACCAGACTCTGGGGCCAACGTCCTGACTTTC.

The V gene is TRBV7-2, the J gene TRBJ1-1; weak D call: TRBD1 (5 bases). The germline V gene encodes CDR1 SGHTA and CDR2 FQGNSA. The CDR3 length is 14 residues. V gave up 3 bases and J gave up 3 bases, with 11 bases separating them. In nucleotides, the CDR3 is TGTGCCAGCAGCTTGGTCGGGACGGACACTGAAGCTTTCTTT. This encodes CASSLVGTDTEAFF.

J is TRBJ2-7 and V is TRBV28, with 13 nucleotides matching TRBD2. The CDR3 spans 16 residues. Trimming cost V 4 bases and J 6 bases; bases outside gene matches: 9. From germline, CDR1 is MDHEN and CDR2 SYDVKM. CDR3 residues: CASSSRTSGRSGEQYF. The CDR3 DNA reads TGTGCCAGCAGTTCACGGACTAGCGGGAGAAGCGGCGAGCAGTACTTC.

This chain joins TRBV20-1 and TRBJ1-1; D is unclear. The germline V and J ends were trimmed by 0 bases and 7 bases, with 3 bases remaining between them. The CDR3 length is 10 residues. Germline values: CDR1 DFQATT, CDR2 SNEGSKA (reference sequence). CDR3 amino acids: CSARDVEAFF. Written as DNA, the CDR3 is TGCAGTGCTAGAGACGTTGAAGCTTTCTTT.

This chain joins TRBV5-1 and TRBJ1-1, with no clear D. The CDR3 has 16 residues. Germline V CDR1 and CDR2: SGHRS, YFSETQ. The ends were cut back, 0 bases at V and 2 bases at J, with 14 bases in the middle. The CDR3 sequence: CASSLVSLVGNTEAFF. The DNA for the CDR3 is TGCGCCAGCAGCTTGGTATCACTGGTGGGAAACACTGAAGCTTTCTTT.

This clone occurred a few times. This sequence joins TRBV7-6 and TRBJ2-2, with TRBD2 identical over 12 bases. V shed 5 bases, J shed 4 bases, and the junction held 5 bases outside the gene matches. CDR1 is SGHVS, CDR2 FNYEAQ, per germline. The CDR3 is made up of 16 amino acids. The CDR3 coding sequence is TGTGCCAGCAGCCGAACTAGCGGGAGGATCACCGGGGAGCTGTTTTTT. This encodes CASSRTSGRITGELFF.

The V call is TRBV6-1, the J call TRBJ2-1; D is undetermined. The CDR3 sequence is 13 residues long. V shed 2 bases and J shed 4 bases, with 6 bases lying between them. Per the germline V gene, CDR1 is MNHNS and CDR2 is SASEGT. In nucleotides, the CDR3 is TGTGCCAGCAGTGAAACGTATTACAATGAGCAGTTCTTC. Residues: CASSETYYNEQFF.

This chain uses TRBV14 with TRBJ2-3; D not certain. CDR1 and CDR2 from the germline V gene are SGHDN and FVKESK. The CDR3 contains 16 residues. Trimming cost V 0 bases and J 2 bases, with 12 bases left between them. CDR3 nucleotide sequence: TGTGCCAGCAGCCAAGATCCAGGCCCCCCCACAGATACGCAGTATTTT. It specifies CASSQDPGPPTDTQYF.